The next 3 T cell receptor beta chains were all read from a single sample in a study of T-cell memory formation after mild COVID-19. TCRdb re-derived calls from the 5' RACE reads in MiXCR, one entry per CDR3 protein. The sample includes fewer than 400,000 distinct CDR3 sequences, approximately 15% seen only once; the top ten take roughly 21%. The specimen was PBMCs or a T cell subset sorted from them (not recorded which). Receptors originate from a man aged 18-30 years who had mild COVID-19 (a few samples of this study predate the infection). Cell type and time point are not known.

This sequence joins TRBV27 and TRBJ1-1, with D maybe TRBD1 (6 bases). V shed 7 bases and J shed 4 bases, with 13 bases lying between them. CDR1 and CDR2 (germline): MNHEY, SMNVEV (reference sequence). The CDR3 is 13 residues long. The CDR3 coding sequence is TGTGCCAGCACGTTCAGGGGAAGCACTGAAGCTTTCTTT. Its protein is CASTFRGSTEAFF.

This clonotype turned up a few times. The chain employs TRBV20-1 and TRBJ2-5; maybe TRBD2 (6 bases). Trimming removed 8 bases from V and 4 bases from J, with 11 bases in between. CDR3 length: 11 residues. CDR1 is DFQATT and CDR2 is SNEGSKA in the germline V gene (reference sequence). This CDR3 is CSLGSPETQYF. Written as DNA, the CDR3 is TGCAGTCTCGGGAGCCCAGAGACCCAGTACTTC.

Only a few counts were recorded for this clonotype. CDR3 DNA sequence: TGTGCCAGCAGCCAAGCGGACATTTTCACCGGGGAGCTGTTTTTT. This sequence encodes CASSQADIFTGELFF. The rearrangement uses TRBV3-1 and TRBJ2-2; tentatively, D is TRBD1 (5 bases). The CDR3 extends over 15 amino acids. Germline V CDR1 and CDR2: LGHDT, YNNKEL (reference sequence). V gave up 1 base and J gave up 4 bases, with 10 bases separating them.